This paragraph covers one TCR beta chain sequence. Repertoires were generated with immunoSEQ multiplex PCR, while TCRdb's copy carries only in-frame clones and drops some. The profile covers over 25,000 clones, with about 90% appearing a single time and over 2% taken by the ten largest. This sample is part of a study of blood T cell repertoires in COVID-19. Study-wide background: The study drew acute and convalescent COVID-19 samples from the United States, Italy and Spain.

In germline, CDR1 is SGHRS, CDR2 YFSETQ. This CDR3 region has 14 residues. Trimming removed 3 bases from V and 0 bases from J; junction bases left unmatched: 2. This rearrangement joins TRBV5-1 to TRBJ2-5; 7 nucleotides match TRBD1. This sequence originates from a man aged 50 to 60 with active COVID-19. The sequenced sample was peripheral blood. CDR3 bases: TGCGCCAGCAGCTGGGGGACAGACCAAGAGACCCAGTACTTC. Protein sequence: CASSWGTDQETQYF.